Given below is one T cell receptor beta chain in context. Its target is unknown. Other DNA sequences in this sample translate to the same CDR3. This specimen comes from a study of CD8+ T cells in alopecia areata. Study as a whole: Oral tofacitinib (5 to 10 mg twice daily) was administered to treated patients. The duration of tofacitinib was 6 to 18 months, with 6 months off drug afterward. Study observations and caveats: Whereas mice showed it more clearly, TCR sharing across patients was murkier, possibly because of HLA.

CDR3 length: 13 residues. In germline, CDR1 is SQVTM, CDR2 ANQGSEA. The V and J ends lost 1 base and 2 bases respectively, with 8 bases between them. Reverse transcription of extracted RNA yielded cDNA, which provided the sequencing template. The protocol was immunoSEQ multiplex PCR, while the TCRdb copy is restricted to in-frame clones and leaves out a portion. This repertoire shows 200,000 or so clones, roughly 60% found once; its top ten account for more than 5.5%. Stated treatment: oral pan-JAK inhibitor, 5-10 mg twice daily. The sequence derives from a human donor with alopecia areata. Sample: CD4+ T cells sorted from blood, taken at week 24, from a patient treated with tofacitinib. The rearrangement links TRBV29-1 to TRBJ1-1, with a tentative D call TRBD1 (5 bases). The DNA of the CDR3 is TGCAGCGTTGAAGGGACACCAAACACTGAAGCTTTCTTT. It encodes CSVEGTPNTEAFF.